The 21 T cell receptor beta chains below come from one sample, sequenced in a study of T cells after yellow fever vaccination. TCRdb redid the calling of the 5' RACE reads with MiXCR, one entry per CDR3 protein. The sample shows some 300,000 distinct CDR3 sequences, 3.6% of them seen only once. This specimen consisted of PBMCs, obtained on the day of the yellow fever booster vaccination. The receptors originated from a man in his late teens or twenties who received the YFV17D yellow fever vaccine.

The gene calls are TRBV5-4 and TRBJ2-3, with TRBD1 matching over 12 bases. Trimming removed 4 bases from V and 0 bases from J; junction bases left unmatched: 6. The CDR3 sequence is 17 residues long. CDR1 SGHNT and CDR2 YYREEE come from the germline V gene (reference sequence). CDR3 protein: CASSAGQGALSTDTQYF. The CDR3 bases are TGTGCCAGCAGCGCGGGACAGGGGGCATTAAGCACAGATACGCAGTATTTT. Looking up the rest from reference TRBV5-4 and TRBJ2-3 gives the full variable domain: ETGVTQSPTHLIKTRGQQVTLRCSSQSGHNTVSWYQQALGQGPQFIFQYYREEENGRGNFPPRFSGLQFPNYSSELNVNALELDDSALYLCASSAGQGALSTDTQYFGPGTRLTVL.

This clonotype was seen many times. The rearrangement links TRBV20-1 to TRBJ2-7; the D gene could be TRBD1 or TRBD2 (6 bases each). The V end lost 3 bases, the J end lost 3 bases, and 24 bases lay between the germline ends. Germline CDR1 is DFQATT and CDR2 is SNEGSKA (reference sequence). The CDR3 sequence is 17 residues long. The CDR3 region has the DNA TGCAGTGCTAGTCCTGGGCCCGTCTGGGGGGCTTTCTACGAGCAGTACTTC. Its translation: CSASPGPVWGAFYEQYF.

This clonotype has a handful of counts. The gene calls are TRBV6-5 and TRBJ2-1; D remains ambiguous. V dropped 1 base and J dropped 0 bases, with 4 bases sitting between them. Per the germline V gene, CDR1 is MNHEY and CDR2 is SVGAGI. The CDR3 loop spans 14 amino acids. The CDR3 sequence is CASSYWSSYNEQFF. The CDR3 DNA reads TGTGCCAGCAGTTACTGGTCCTCCTACAATGAGCAGTTCTTC.

The chain combines TRBV5-4 with TRBJ1-4; D possibly corresponds to TRBD1 (5 bases). Germline assignment: CDR1 SGHNT and CDR2 YYREEE (reference sequence). V dropped 3 bases and J dropped 10 bases, with 16 bases sitting between them. The CDR3 length is 14 residues. DNA of the CDR3: TGTGCCAGCAGCTCCACGGGGACGGAGGGAAAACTGTTTTTT. It codes for CASSSTGTEGKLFF.

The sample holds a few counts of this clonotype. V gene TRBV7-9 combines with J gene TRBJ1-1; D not resolved. The CDR3 contains 13 residues. Germline-derived CDR1 and CDR2 are SEHNR and FQNEAQ (reference sequence). Trimming left V 6 bases short and J 8 bases short, with 16 bases between. The CDR3: CASSTEVQSEAFF. The CDR3 bases are TGTGCCAGCAGTACAGAGGTCCAGAGCGAAGCTTTCTTT.

A few counts support this clonotype. Written as DNA, the CDR3 is TGCGCCAGCAGCCAAGAAGGCGGGGGGATATCCGGGGAGCTGTTTTTT. Translation gives CASSQEGGGISGELFF. The chain carries TRBV4-1 and TRBJ2-2; 8 bases align to TRBD2. The CDR3 contains 16 residues. Germline CDR1 and CDR2: MGHRA and YSYEKL. The J segment lost 6 bases and the V segment lost 0 bases, leaving 6 bases of the junction unmatched.

In this sample, this clonotype turned up a few times. The CDR3 DNA sequence: TGTGCCATCGGGGTAGGGGAGTATCAGCCCCAGCATTTT. Translating gives CAIGVGEYQPQHF. This chain joins TRBV10-3 and TRBJ1-5, with D possibly matching TRBD1 (5 bases). The V gene lost 8 bases and the J gene lost 5 bases, with 13 bases spanning the gap. The length of the CDR3 is 13 residues. CDR1 is ENHRY and CDR2 is SYGVKD in the germline V gene.

This clonotype came up many times. The CDR3 spells CASSLGPPGTEAFF. Here the CDR3 DNA reads TGCGCCAGCAGCTTGGGCCCCCCGGGGACTGAAGCTTTCTTT. This chain links TRBV5-1 with TRBJ1-1; D is unclear. V was clipped by 0 bases and J by 5 bases, with 11 bases between them. This CDR3 is built from 14 residues. In germline, CDR1 is SGHRS, CDR2 YFSETQ.

The table lists this clonotype with many counts. The chain links TRBV27 to TRBJ2-1; TRBD1 might be the D (6 bases). V dropped 3 bases and J dropped 5 bases, with 8 bases sitting between them. Germline V gene data show CDR1 as MNHEY and CDR2 as SMNVEV (reference sequence). The CDR3 contains 13 residues. The CDR3: CASSFRDNNEQFF. CDR3 coding DNA: TGTGCCAGCAGTTTTAGGGACAACAATGAGCAGTTCTTC.

This clonotype was picked up a small number of times. The CDR3 nucleotides read TGCGCCAGCAGCCAAGATCTAGGGTACTACGAGCAGTACTTC. Translation gives CASSQDLGYYEQYF. The V gene is TRBV4-3, the J gene TRBJ2-7, with D hard to call. CDR3 size: 14 residues. Per the germline V gene, CDR1 is LGHNA and CDR2 is YSLEER. Between the trimmed V and J ends, which lost 0 bases and 3 bases, there was a span of 9 bases.

This clonotype was seen many times. The rearrangement joins TRBV7-9 to TRBJ2-7; 7 positions match TRBD1. The CDR3 sequence is 15 residues long. Germline trimming cut 4 bases from V and 1 base from J; bases unmatched to any gene: 7. Germline CDR1 SEHNR, CDR2 FQNEAQ (reference sequence). This CDR3 is CASSWDRKGSYEQYV. The DNA of the CDR3 is TGTGCCAGCAGCTGGGACAGAAAGGGGTCCTACGAGCAGTACGTC.

The V and J genes are TRBV20-1 and TRBJ2-1; 9 nucleotides align to TRBD2. Per the germline V gene, CDR1 is DFQATT and CDR2 is SNEGSKA (reference sequence). The CDR3 extends over 14 amino acids. Unmatched junction bases numbered 7, after V lost 3 bases and J lost 7 bases. The CDR3 loop is CSARWGAGGNEQFF. The CDR3 region has the DNA TGCAGTGCTAGGTGGGGAGCGGGGGGTAATGAGCAGTTCTTC.

This clonotype turned up a few times. This sequence joins TRBV12-3 or TRBV12-4 and TRBJ2-7; D gene ambiguous. This CDR3 is built from 14 residues. V lost 2 bases and J lost 6, with 14 bases in between. The CDR3 DNA is TGTGCCAGCAGTTTATTCTCTAGTTCGGTCGAGCAGTACTTC. Translation: CASSLFSSSVEQYF.

Many counts were recorded for this clonotype. The rearrangement joins TRBV12-3 or TRBV12-4 to TRBJ1-5; D remains unclear. This CDR3 contains 13 residues. The V gene lost 6 bases and the J gene lost 9 bases, with 15 bases spanning the gap. CDR3 DNA: TGTGCCAGCAGCCCTAGCCCGGCCTCGCCCCAGCATTTT. This gives the protein CASSPSPASPQHF.

This clonotype was detected only once. Just one base apart from a much larger clone, this may be a read error. V and J are TRBV12-3 or TRBV12-4 and TRBJ2-5; 8 bases are shared with TRBD2. The CDR3 spans 16 residues. The CDR3 nucleotides read TGTGCCAGCAGTTTAGCTAGCGGGGCGGGGAGGGAGACCCACTACTTC. Translated: CASSLASGAGRETHYF.

This clonotype was seen more than once but under ten times. The chain is built from TRBV18 and TRBJ1-3; D gene ambiguous. This CDR3 comprises 15 residues. V lost 3 bases and J 2 bases, leaving 11 bases between the germline ends. Germline V gene lookup returns CDR1 KGHSH and CDR2 LQKENI. The CDR3 loop is CASSPSDGTGNTIYF. Here the CDR3 DNA reads TGTGCCAGCTCACCTAGTGACGGGACTGGAAACACCATATATTTT.

This clonotype occurred many times. This chain joins TRBV9 and TRBJ2-3; a possible D gene is TRBD2 (5 bases). The CDR3 sequence is 14 residues long. Germline-derived CDR1 and CDR2 are SGDLS and YYNGEE. V was shortened by 2 bases and J by 2 bases, with 9 bases between the two germline ends. The CDR3 region is CASSVRGTTDTQYF. CDR3 DNA: TGTGCCAGCAGCGTTCGGGGTACCACAGATACGCAGTATTTT.

The chain links TRBV2 to TRBJ2-1, with D possibly being TRBD2 (5 bases). Trimming took off 5 bases at V and 0 bases at J, with 17 bases between the two ends. The germline CDR1 and CDR2 sequences are SNHLY and FYNNEI. CDR3 length: 17 residues. The CDR3 DNA sequence: TGTGCCAGCAGTCAGAGGGCGAGTTTGAGCTCCTACAATGAGCAGTTCTTC. Protein: CASSQRASLSSYNEQFF.

This clonotype was detected many times. The V call is TRBV4-3, the J call TRBJ2-5; no reliable D call. V was trimmed by 0 bases and J by 4 bases, leaving 6 bases between them. Germline CDR1 reads LGHNA; CDR2 reads YSLEER. The CDR3 is 13 amino acids. The CDR3 loop is CASSQDFRETQYF. The DNA for the CDR3 is TGCGCCAGCAGCCAAGATTTTCGAGAGACCCAGTACTTC.

This clonotype was counted between two and nine times. This chain links TRBV10-3 with TRBJ2-3; TRBD1 aligns across 7 bases. CDR1 and CDR2 (germline): ENHRY, SYGVKD. Trimming took 6 bases from V and 3 from J; bases not matched to a gene: 3. CDR3 length: 13 amino acids. The chain's CDR3 is CAISGQVTDTQYF. The CDR3 DNA is TGTGCCATCAGCGGACAGGTGACAGATACGCAGTATTTT.

The table lists this clonotype with many counts. The chain links TRBV7-8 to TRBJ2-5; a weak D match, TRBD1 (6 bases). Germline V CDR1 and CDR2: SGHVS, FQNEAQ. CDR3 size: 13 residues. V lost 7 bases, J lost 4 bases, and 13 bases lay in between. The CDR3 nucleotides are TGTGCCAGCACCAAACCCAGGGGAGAGACCCAGTACTTC. This codes for CASTKPRGETQYF.